These 29 T cell receptor beta chains came from one sample sequenced in a study of human T cells and chemical hapten exposure. One entry per CDR3 protein results from TCRdb running MiXCR on the RACE reads. The sample records 75,000 to 100,000 distinct CDR3 sequences, approximately 12% being singletons. The time point here: patch test 1, 2 weeks after DPC sensitization. Treatment of the sample: therapeutic diphenylcyclopropenone sensitization with weekly scalp DPC. This specimen consisted of whole blood, obtained in connection with sensitization to the hapten diphenylcyclopropenone (DPC). These receptors were collected from a woman aged 55-70 years with alopecia areata. Some clones in this sample may be carry-over from other donors' samples.

The chain joins TRBV12-3 or TRBV12-4 to TRBJ1-6, with 8 bases lining up with TRBD1. V lost 6 bases to trimming and J lost 6 bases; unmatched junction nucleotides: 13. The CDR3 has 17 amino acids. This CDR3 is CASSPTGGNRFNSPLHF. CDR3 nucleotides: TGTGCCAGCAGCCCCACAGGGGGAAATCGATTTAATTCACCCCTCCACTTT.

The CDR3 here is CASSPVILVGKRGRHHGYTF. CDR3 sequence (DNA): TGTGCCAGCAGCCCCGTAATTTTGGTGGGAAAAAGGGGTCGGCACCATGGCTACACCTTC. The gene calls are TRBV7-9 and TRBJ1-2, with D possibly being TRBD1 (5 bases). CDR3 size: 20 residues. Trimming took 5 bases from V and 6 from J, leaving 34 bases between them. In germline, CDR1 is SEHNR, CDR2 FQNEAQ (reference sequence).

This clonotype was observed at least ten times. This rearrangement joins TRBV5-4 to TRBJ2-3, with a tentative D call TRBD2 (6 bases). The CDR3 loop spans 15 amino acids. The V gene's germline CDR1 is SGHNT and CDR2 YYREEE (reference sequence). V lost 7 bases and J 5 bases, leaving 20 bases between the germline ends. CDR3 coding DNA: TGTGCCAGCTACACAGACCGGGACTCAAAAGATACGCAGTATTTT. It yields the protein CASYTDRDSKDTQYF.

This clonotype was found many times. The V call is TRBV6-2 or TRBV6-3, the J call TRBJ2-1; 12 nucleotides match TRBD2. The germline CDR1 and CDR2 sequences are MNHEY and SVGEGT. The CDR3 has 16 amino acids. J was trimmed by 1 base and V by 5 bases; bases with no gene match: 3. The CDR3 coding sequence is TGTGCCAGCAGTACGCTAGCGGGGGGGTCCTACAATGAGCAGTTCTTC. Protein product: CASSTLAGGSYNEQFF.

The gene calls are TRBV29-1 and TRBJ2-6, with 9 bases that match TRBD1. The CDR3 consists of 15 residues. Germline V lookup: CDR1 SQVTM, CDR2 ANQGSEA. V lost 6 bases to trimming and J lost 1 base; unmatched junction nucleotides: 4. CDR3 in amino acids: CSVGTGTSGANVLTF. CDR3 coding DNA: TGCAGCGTCGGGACAGGGACATCTGGGGCCAACGTCCTGACTTTC.

This clonotype has only a few counts. This chain links TRBV3-1 with TRBJ1-2; TRBD1 matches 10 bases. Germline V gene lookup returns CDR1 LGHDT and CDR2 YNNKEL (reference sequence). Germline trimming cut 0 bases from V and 3 bases from J; bases unmatched to any gene: 7. The CDR3 has 17 amino acids. The CDR3 region is CASSQDLGTGVYYGYTF. CDR3 bases: TGTGCCAGCAGCCAAGATCTGGGGACAGGGGTATACTATGGCTACACCTTC.

V gene TRBV29-1 combines with J gene TRBJ1-1, with 12 nucleotides matching TRBD1. CDR1 SQVTM and CDR2 ANQGSEA come from the germline V gene. V trimming: 6 bases; J trimming: 6 bases; junction bases outside the gene matches: 8. The CDR3 is 14 residues long. The chain's CDR3 is CSVDRDRGRAEAFF. Here the CDR3 DNA reads TGCAGCGTGGACCGGGACAGGGGGCGGGCTGAAGCTTTCTTT.

This clonotype was observed a few times. This chain links TRBV5-1 with TRBJ1-1, with D tentatively TRBD1 (5 bases). The germline V and J ends were trimmed by 3 bases and 1 base, with 10 bases remaining between them. CDR1 SGHRS and CDR2 YFSETQ come from the germline V gene. This CDR3 region has 14 residues. The CDR3 sequence: CASSWGDWNTEAFF. For the CDR3, the DNA is TGCGCCAGCAGCTGGGGGGATTGGAACACTGAAGCTTTCTTT.

This clonotype came up many times. The chain employs TRBV20-1 and TRBJ2-1; 8 nucleotides agree with TRBD2. The CDR3 extends over 16 amino acids. Germline V lookup: CDR1 DFQATT, CDR2 SNEGSKA (reference sequence). The junction had 5 bases not matched to a gene; V was cut back by 1 base and J by 0 bases. The CDR3 DNA sequence: TGCAGTGCTAGAGCAGCGGGGGATAGCTCCTACAATGAGCAGTTCTTC. Amino acids: CSARAAGDSSYNEQFF.

V and J are TRBV6-2 or TRBV6-3 and TRBJ1-4; D is ambiguous. Trimming took 4 bases from V and 8 from J, leaving 17 bases between them. The CDR3 consists of 15 residues. CDR1 is MNHEY and CDR2 is SVGEGT in the germline V gene. In DNA, the CDR3 is TGTGCCAGCAGTTCTGCGGACTTTTCACGGGAAAAACTGTTTTTT. It is translated as CASSSADFSREKLFF.

This clonotype was picked up a small number of times. The chain recombines TRBV5-4 with TRBJ2-3; no reliable D call. The CDR3 contains 12 residues. Trimming removed 4 bases at V and 10 bases at J, with 13 bases between. Looked up from germline, CDR1 is SGHNT and CDR2 is YYREEE (reference sequence). CDR3 sequence (DNA): TGTGCCAGCAGCCAGCCGCTAGGAGCGCAGTATTTT. As protein: CASSQPLGAQYF.

This clonotype came up a few times. The V and J genes are TRBV20-1 and TRBJ2-7; no clear D. Germline CDR1 reads DFQATT; CDR2 reads SNEGSKA (reference sequence). CDR3 length: 8 amino acids. Trimming shortened V by 7 bases and J by 7 bases, and 5 bases separated the two germline ends. In DNA form, the CDR3 reads TGCAGTGGTCCTGAGCAGTACTTC. The encoded protein is CSGPEQYF.

V gene TRBV3-1 combines with J gene TRBJ1-1; D may be TRBD1 (5 bases). Germline CDR1 LGHDT, CDR2 YNNKEL (reference sequence). Trimming took 4 bases from V and 5 from J, leaving 14 bases between them. CDR3 length: 14 residues. CDR3 bases: TGTGCCAGCAGCCGTGTAGGGACGGTGACTGAAGCTTTCTTT. This codes for CASSRVGTVTEAFF.

The V gene is TRBV20-1, the J gene TRBJ1-6; 8 bases are shared with TRBD1. V lost 6 bases and J lost 6; bases outside the gene matches: 10. CDR3 size: 15 residues. CDR1 and CDR2 (germline): DFQATT, SNEGSKA (reference sequence). In nucleotides, the CDR3 is TGCAGTGCCCAAAGGTCAGGGGGCCTTAATTCACCCCTCCACTTT. Translation: CSAQRSGGLNSPLHF.

Ten or more counts support this clonotype. CDR3 DNA sequence: TGCGCCAGCAGAGGGACACCCACGGATTCACCCCTCCACTTT. Amino acids: CASRGTPTDSPLHF. The chain couples TRBV5-1 to TRBJ1-6; D perhaps matches TRBD1 (6 bases). CDR1 and CDR2 from the germline V gene are SGHRS and YFSETQ. The CDR3 runs 14 residues. V was shortened by 5 bases and J by 8 bases, with 14 bases between the two germline ends.

Ten or more counts support this clonotype. The J gene is TRBJ2-1, the V gene TRBV2; D gene unclear. The CDR3 totals 14 residues. Looked up from germline, CDR1 is SNHLY and CDR2 is FYNNEI. Trimming cost V 4 bases and J 3 bases, with 10 bases left between them. The CDR3 DNA reads as TGTGCCAGCAGTGTGTACCTCCTCTACAATGAGCAGTTCTTC. Amino acid sequence: CASSVYLLYNEQFF. The full variable domain, rest sourced from reference TRBV2 and TRBJ2-1, is EPEVTQTPSHQVTQMGQEVILRCVPISNHLYFYWYRQILGQKVEFLVSFYNNEISEKSEIFDDQFSVERPDGSNFTLKIRSTKLEDSAMYFCASSVYLLYNEQFFGPGTRLTVL.

This clonotype was seen only a few times. The J gene is TRBJ2-7, the V gene TRBV5-1; 7 bases align to TRBD1. The trim removed 4 bases at V and 0 bases at J, leaving 7 bases unmatched. This CDR3 spans 15 amino acids. Germline V gene lookup returns CDR1 SGHRS and CDR2 YFSETQ. CDR3 loop: CASSPGQDPSYEQYF. The CDR3 nucleotides read TGCGCCAGCAGCCCAGGACAGGACCCCTCCTACGAGCAGTACTTC. The full variable domain, rest sourced from reference TRBV5-1 and TRBJ2-7, is KAGVTQTPRYLIKTRGQQVTLSCSPISGHRSVSWYQQTPGQGLQFLFEYFSETQRNKGNFPGRFSGRQFSNSRSEMNVSTLELGDSALYLCASSPGQDPSYEQYFGPGTRLTVT.

This clonotype was picked up many times. V gene TRBV18 combines with J gene TRBJ2-7, with D perhaps matching TRBD2 (6 bases). Germline V gives CDR1 KGHSH, CDR2 LQKENI. This CDR3 region has 14 residues. V was pared by 5 bases and J by 2 bases, with 13 bases between. The chain's CDR3 is CASSSRTTPYEQYF. DNA for the CDR3: TGTGCCAGCTCATCTCGGACTACCCCCTACGAGCAGTACTTC.

This clonotype has ten or more counts. The V call is TRBV6-6, the J call TRBJ2-5; a possible D gene is TRBD1 (6 bases). This CDR3 is built from 11 residues. The ends were cut back, 8 bases at V and 9 bases at J, with 13 bases in the middle. In germline, CDR1 is MNHNY, CDR2 SVGAGI (reference sequence). CDR3 protein: CASSGEGAQYF. In nucleotides, the CDR3 is TGTGCCAGCTCAGGGGAAGGGGCCCAGTACTTC.

This chain joins TRBV18 and TRBJ2-3, with 7 nucleotides matching TRBD2. The CDR3 length is 11 residues. J gave up 10 bases and V 3 bases, and 1 base lay outside the gene matches. Germline lookup yields CDR1 KGHSH and CDR2 LQKENI. The CDR3 protein is CASSPSGAQYF. The CDR3, as DNA: TGTGCCAGCTCACCGAGCGGGGCGCAGTATTTT.

This clonotype was seen a handful of times. The chain joins TRBV5-6 to TRBJ2-1; tentative D call: TRBD1 (6 bases). Deletions cut 3 bases from V and 12 bases from J, with 19 bases between. Germline V lookup: CDR1 SGHDT, CDR2 YYEEEE. The CDR3 runs to 14 residues. The CDR3 loop is CASSSLRPGVGQFF. The CDR3 nucleotides read TGTGCCAGCAGCTCCCTTCGCCCAGGGGTAGGGCAGTTCTTC.

This clonotype has ten or more counts. The CDR3 here is CASSPLSYNEQFF. CDR3 in DNA: TGTGCCAGCAGCCCCCTATCCTACAATGAGCAGTTCTTC. This chain uses TRBV7-6 with TRBJ2-1; D is ambiguous. Trimming cost V 5 bases and J 1 base, with 6 bases left between them. Germline lookup yields CDR1 SGHVS and CDR2 FNYEAQ. There are 13 residues in the CDR3.

This clonotype was seen repeatedly, ten times or more. The chain is built from TRBV7-9 and TRBJ1-2; D call uncertain. V dropped 1 base and J dropped 4 bases, with 10 bases sitting between them. The CDR3 consists of 14 residues. Per the germline V gene, CDR1 is SEHNR and CDR2 is FQNEAQ (reference sequence). The CDR3 spells CASSLGGSSYGYTF. The CDR3 bases are TGTGCCAGCAGCTTAGGTGGCAGTTCCTATGGCTACACCTTC.

This clonotype was observed at least ten times. The rearrangement links TRBV7-3 to TRBJ2-5; D may match TRBD1 or TRBD2 (5 bases each). In germline, CDR1 is SGHTA, CDR2 FQGTGA. This CDR3 spans 13 amino acids. V lost 4 bases to trimming and J lost 2 bases, with 8 bases between them. The CDR3 coding sequence is TGTGCCAGCAGCTCGGGACCTCAAGAGACCCAGTACTTC. Translation gives CASSSGPQETQYF.

This clonotype was counted at least ten times. The chain has TRBV7-9 and TRBJ1-5; the D is unclear. CDR1 and CDR2 from the germline V gene are SEHNR and FQNEAQ (reference sequence). CDR3 size: 12 residues. Trimming cost V 4 bases and J 6 bases, with 7 bases left between them. The CDR3 DNA sequence: TGTGCCAGCAGCTATACAGCTCAGCCCCAGCATTTT. Translation gives CASSYTAQPQHF.

The J gene is TRBJ2-1, the V gene TRBV9; a weak D match, TRBD2 (5 bases). Trimming pared 0 bases from V and 0 bases from J, leaving 7 bases between. Per germline, CDR1 SGDLS and CDR2 YYNGEE. The CDR3 loop spans 15 amino acids. The CDR3 protein is CASSVGAGSYNEQFF. In DNA form, the CDR3 reads TGTGCCAGCAGCGTAGGGGCGGGCTCCTACAATGAGCAGTTCTTC.

This clonotype showed up just a few times. The chain uses TRBV29-1 and TRBJ1-5; D is unclear. The CDR3 runs 12 residues. The germline gives CDR1 SQVTM, CDR2 ANQGSEA. V gave up 0 bases and J gave up 5 bases, with 5 bases separating them. The CDR3 nucleotides are TGCAGCGTTGAAGATCAGGATCAGCCCCAGCATTTT. It specifies CSVEDQDQPQHF.

V is TRBV6-1 and J is TRBJ1-5; 8 bases match TRBD1. V trimming: 4 bases; J trimming: 4 bases; junction bases outside the gene matches: 6. The CDR3 consists of 15 residues. Germline V gene lookup returns CDR1 MNHNS and CDR2 SASEGT. CDR3 amino acids: CASSARQGQNQPQHF. CDR3 nucleotides: TGTGCCAGCAGTGCCCGACAGGGGCAAAATCAGCCCCAGCATTTT.

This clonotype was counted a few times. The chain has TRBV10-1 and TRBJ2-1; the D is unclear. The CDR3 loop spans 15 amino acids. Germline V CDR1 and CDR2: WNHNN, SYGVQD (reference sequence). V dropped 4 bases and J dropped 6 bases, with 16 bases sitting between them. CDR3 loop: CASSVVLVVGNEQFF. For the CDR3, the DNA is TGCGCCAGCAGTGTCGTCCTCGTAGTTGGCAATGAGCAGTTCTTC.